The sequence of this T cell receptor (delta chain) was determined in a study of gamma-delta T cells after stem cell transplantation. A remark on this clone: This likely reflects a read error, since a far larger clone is one base away. Other DNA variants within this sample encode the same CDR3.

TCRdb re-called the RT-PCR reads through CATT. The table has about 900 delta-chain clones, approximately 3.4% seen once. Trimming took 3 bases from V and 0 from J, leaving 47 bases between them. The CDR3 is made up of 27 amino acids. Germline V gives CDR1 TSWWSYY, CDR2 QGS. The sample comprised gamma-delta T cells. The V call is TRDV1, the J call TRDJ1, with a possible D match to TRDD2 (8 bases). The receptor was derived from a human donor. It is not recorded whose cells these are; they may come from a transplant donor. As DNA, the CDR3 is TGTGCTCTTGGGGAGCCTCAACCGGTCTTCCTACGGTTGTACTGGGGACATACGGGGGGATACACCGATAAACTCATCTTT. Protein sequence: CALGEPQPVFLRLYWGHTGGYTDKLIF.